This T cell receptor (beta chain) was retrieved from a study of breast tumors, draining lymph nodes, adjacent tissues. Regarding the study as a whole: Tumor T cell lymph node origin was a supported hypothesis, not proven. Tumor repertoires ranked between lymph nodes and nontumor tissue in diversity, with V and J gene preferences.

Germline CDR1 LGHNA, CDR2 YSLEER. V shed 0 bases and J shed 1 base, with 10 bases lying between them. The CDR3 is made up of 16 amino acids. Samples came from axillary lymph nodes draining the breast cancer. TCRdb re-derived calls from the multiplex PCR reads in MiXCR, one entry per CDR3 protein. The sample includes about 200,000 distinct CDR3 sequences, 30% to 35% of them seen just once. This clonotype was seen repeatedly, ten times or more. Its antigen is undetermined. The genes are TRBV4-3 and TRBJ1-3; D may be TRBD1 (5 bases). Sequenced material: axillary lymph node tissue. This receptor was obtained from a female donor with breast cancer. Some clones in this sample may be carry-over from other donors' samples. The CDR3 nucleotides are TGCGCCAGCAGCCAAGATAGGAGGGGATCTGGAAACACCATATATTTT. Encoded protein: CASSQDRRGSGNTIYF.